This T cell receptor (beta chain) emerged from a study of T cells after yellow fever vaccination. The overall study: Low-cell-number fractions underwent preparation using SMART-Seq v4 Ultra Low Input.

TCR cDNA, made by 5'RACE template switching, carried an added universal primer site and UMIs. TCRdb passed the 5' RACE reads through MiXCR, listing each CDR3 protein once. The sample records some 300,000 distinct CDR3 sequences, around 4% being singletons. Study outcomes and limitations: Weaker, the secondary response had a peak occurring faster, on day 5 versus 15.

This clonotype was picked up a small number of times. Its antigen remains unidentified. Deletions cut 6 bases from V and 1 base from J, with 12 bases between. This CDR3 has 14 amino acids. Sequencing used PBMCs, obtained on the day of the yellow fever booster vaccination. The chain couples TRBV12-3 or TRBV12-4 to TRBJ1-1; D call uncertain. The receptor's source is a young man who received the YFV17D yellow fever vaccine. The CDR3, as DNA: TGTGCCAGCAGGTTCCCGACTGCGAACACTGAAGCTTTCTTT. Its translation: CASRFPTANTEAFF.